This paragraph reports one T cell receptor (beta chain). Its antigen is not yet known. Base qualities were left out, and no much larger clone turns up one base away. TCRbeta CDR3 regions were amplified from genomic DNA using the immunoSEQ Assay, a bias-controlled multiplex PCR. The original pipeline was this. The number of nucleated cells in each sample was estimated by amplification of reference gene primers within the assay. Sequence reads were collapsed and filtered to measure the absolute abundance of every unique TCRbeta CDR3 rearrangement. For each sample, productive Simpson clonality was calculated as the square root of Simpson's diversity index over productive rearrangements. Sourced from immuneACCESS, this table was stored by TCRdb with only in-frame sequences that have V and J called. A share of the clones is absent; for the studies checked, an unresolved V gene accounts for under half, and the remainder has no known explanation. V, J and clone size reflect that table, while D and trimming were determined from the DNA. This sample is represented by a few hundred thousand clones; around nine tenths of them were singletons. The ten largest account for over 1% of the sample.

Between the V and J ends, shortened by 7 bases and 1 base respectively, the junction contains 19 bases. From its cysteine to its phenylalanine, the CDR3 spans 16 amino acids. Only CDR3 DNA remains: 48 bases, in frame from the first base. Reading the germline V gene (reference sequence) gives CDR1 LNHDA and CDR2 SQIVND. The sample originates from a study of blood T cell repertoires in COVID-19 (dated by TCRdb to 2018 to 2021). Looking at the study overall: The collaborator samples originated in the United States, Italy and Spain and spanned the acute and convalescent phases of COVID-19. The prospective study material was composed of cDNA or gDNA derived from T cells, B-cell-depleted T cells, or PBMCs. Deeply sampled blood TCRbeta repertoires from subjects exposed to, actively infected with, or recovered from COVID-19 were included in the dataset. The repertoires were made available in a free public database intended to serve as a resource for research on the immune response to SARS-CoV-2. Samples were obtained from the ongoing ImmuneRACE study (first 160 participants) and from about 1,300 subjects provided by 6 global collaborators. The sample metadata nearly always contained a de-identified subject ID, COVID-19 status, age in years and sex. Where available, HLA class I and class II types were obtained from metadata supplied by the sample provider rather than from assay-based typing.

Study-wide conclusions, independent of this receptor: Clinical and demographic metadata were provided uncurated, with the amount varying by source and participant.

In the prospective study, participants were roughly 18 to 100 years old, resided in approximately 22 geographic areas of the United States, and were enrolled through a virtual design. In the prospective study, cohorts were assigned on the basis of participant-reported clinical history obtained from a screening survey and a study questionnaire. Exposed participants had been in contact with someone with a PCR-confirmed or clinician-diagnosed COVID-19 case within 2 weeks of study entry. In the prospective study, whole blood, serum and a nasopharyngeal or oropharyngeal swab were collected from each participant by mobile phlebotomists. Participants in the prospective study had the option to provide additional blood draws and questionnaires over a roughly 2-month period. Before DNA extraction, prospective study blood samples were shipped either frozen or at room temperature.

Input material: PBMCs or T cells enriched from blood (not recorded which). This sequence uses TRBV19 and TRBJ1-1; the D gene identity is not certain. The receptor was isolated from a woman aged 30 to 39 who had been exposed to COVID-19. CDR3 loop: CASTHPGGVENTEAFF. The DNA sequence is as follows: TGTGCCAGTACTCACCCGGGCGGGGTTGAGAACACTGAAGCTTTCTTT.